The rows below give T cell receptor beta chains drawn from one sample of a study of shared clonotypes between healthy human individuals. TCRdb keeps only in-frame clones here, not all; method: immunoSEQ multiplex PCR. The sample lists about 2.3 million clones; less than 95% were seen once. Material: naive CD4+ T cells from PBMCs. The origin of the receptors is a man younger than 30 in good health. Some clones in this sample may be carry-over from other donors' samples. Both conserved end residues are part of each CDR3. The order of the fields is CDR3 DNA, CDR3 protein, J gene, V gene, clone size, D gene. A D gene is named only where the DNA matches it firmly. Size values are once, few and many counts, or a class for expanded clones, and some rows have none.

CDR3nt: TGTGCCAGCAGCGTTGACAGAAGTTCCGTTGAGACCCAGTACTTC
CDR3aa: CASSVDRSSVETQYF
j_gene: TRBJ2-5
v_gene: TRBV9
abundance: .
d_gene: .

CDR3nt: TGCGCCAGCAGCGCGACAGGGGCTAGGGATACGCAGTATTTT
CDR3aa: CASSATGARDTQYF
j_gene: TRBJ2-3
v_gene: TRBV5-1
abundance: .
d_gene: TRBD1

CDR3nt: TGCAGCGCTAAGGCTAGCGGGAGGTCCTACGAGCAGTACTTC
CDR3aa: CSAKASGRSYEQYF
j_gene: TRBJ2-7
v_gene: TRBV29-1
abundance: .
d_gene: TRBD2

CDR3nt: TGTGCCAGCAGTTCTACTAGCGGGAACGGGATGGCCGGGGAGCTGTTTTTT
CDR3aa: CASSSTSGNGMAGELFF
j_gene: TRBJ2-2
v_gene: TRBV28
abundance: .
d_gene: TRBD2

CDR3nt: TGTGCCAGCAGTTTATCCCGTAACTCTGGGGCCAACGTCCTGACTTTC
CDR3aa: CASSLSRNSGANVLTF
j_gene: TRBJ2-6
v_gene: TRBV28
abundance: .
d_gene: .

CDR3nt: TGTGCCACCAGCTACGGACAGGGGGTTTCCCACGAGCAGTACTTC
CDR3aa: CATSYGQGVSHEQYF
j_gene: TRBJ2-7
v_gene: TRBV15
abundance: .
d_gene: TRBD1

CDR3nt: TGTGCCAGCAGTCCGGCTGCCCACGGAGAGACCCAGTACTTC
CDR3aa: CASSPAAHGETQYF
j_gene: TRBJ2-5
v_gene: TRBV6-1
abundance: .
d_gene: .

CDR3nt: TGTGCCATCAGTGAGTCCCAACAGGGGGCGACCTACAATGAGCAGTTCTTC
CDR3aa: CAISESQQGATYNEQFF
j_gene: TRBJ2-1
v_gene: TRBV10-3
abundance: .
d_gene: TRBD1

CDR3nt: TGTGCCAGCAGCGTAGGCTCGACTAGCGCCACCGGGGAGCTGTTTTTT
CDR3aa: CASSVGSTSATGELFF
j_gene: TRBJ2-2
v_gene: TRBV9
abundance: .
d_gene: TRBD2

CDR3nt: TGTGCCAGCAGCCCAGGGAGGTCTTCCTACAATGAGCAGTTCTTC
CDR3aa: CASSPGRSSYNEQFF
j_gene: TRBJ2-1
v_gene: TRBV7-2
abundance: .
d_gene: .

CDR3nt: TGTGCCAGCAGTTCTGGCCGAGAGGGAGGTCAGCCCCAGCATTTT
CDR3aa: CASSSGREGGQPQHF
j_gene: TRBJ1-5
v_gene: TRBV28
abundance: .
d_gene: .

CDR3nt: TGTGCCAGCAGCTTAACGGGGTGGGAGAACACCGGGGAGCTGTTTTTT
CDR3aa: CASSLTGWENTGELFF
j_gene: TRBJ2-2
v_gene: TRBV7-3
abundance: .
d_gene: .

CDR3nt: TGTGCCAGCTCCCATGACACATATAGCAATCAGCCCCAGCATTTT
CDR3aa: CASSHDTYSNQPQHF
j_gene: TRBJ1-5
v_gene: TRBV18
abundance: .
d_gene: .

CDR3nt: TGTGCCAGCAGTCCAAAGACAGGGGGCGGGGAGACCCAGTACTTC
CDR3aa: CASSPKTGGGETQYF
j_gene: TRBJ2-5
v_gene: TRBV28
abundance: .
d_gene: TRBD1

CDR3nt: TGTGCCAGCAGCGTTTCAGGAGGATGGGTATCTAATGAAAAACTGTTTTTT
CDR3aa: CASSVSGGWVSNEKLFF
j_gene: TRBJ1-4
v_gene: TRBV9
abundance: .
d_gene: .

CDR3nt: TGTGCCAGCAGCCTCAGCTCGGGGAACATCTATGGCTACACCTTC
CDR3aa: CASSLSSGNIYGYTF
j_gene: TRBJ1-2
v_gene: TRBV7-8
abundance: .
d_gene: .

CDR3nt: TGTGCCAGCAGGCAGGGGTACCAAGAGACCCAGTACTTC
CDR3aa: CASRQGYQETQYF
j_gene: TRBJ2-5
v_gene: TRBV6-1
abundance: .
d_gene: .

CDR3nt: TGTGCCAGCACCCGGACTAGCGGGAGGGCCGGTCATGAGCAGTTCTTC
CDR3aa: CASTRTSGRAGHEQFF
j_gene: TRBJ2-1
v_gene: TRBV6-6
abundance: .
d_gene: TRBD2

CDR3nt: TGTGCCAGCAGCTTAAAGGGCAGCTCCGGCTCCTACAATGAGCAGTTCTTC
CDR3aa: CASSLKGSSGSYNEQFF
j_gene: TRBJ2-1
v_gene: TRBV7-9
abundance: .
d_gene: .

CDR3nt: TGTGCCTGGAGTGACCCCCTCCGTCAACGACAGGGCACAGATACGCAGTATTTT
CDR3aa: CAWSDPLRQRQGTDTQYF
j_gene: TRBJ2-3
v_gene: TRBV30
abundance: .
d_gene: .

CDR3nt: TGTGCCAGCAGTGAGACAGGACAAGACTATGGCTACACCTTC
CDR3aa: CASSETGQDYGYTF
j_gene: TRBJ1-2
v_gene: TRBV6-1
abundance: once
d_gene: .

CDR3nt: TGTGCCAGCAGCACCGGACCGAGCACCGGGGAGCTGTTTTTT
CDR3aa: CASSTGPSTGELFF
j_gene: TRBJ2-2
v_gene: TRBV7-7
abundance: .
d_gene: .

CDR3nt: TGTGCCTTCCAGGGTACTAGCGATCAGCCCCAGCATTTT
CDR3aa: CAFQGTSDQPQHF
j_gene: TRBJ1-5
v_gene: TRBV30
abundance: .
d_gene: .

CDR3nt: TGTGCCAGTAGTATTGGAGGGGGTACCGGGGAGCTGTTTTTT
CDR3aa: CASSIGGGTGELFF
j_gene: TRBJ2-2
v_gene: TRBV19
abundance: .
d_gene: .

CDR3nt: TGTGCCAGCAGCTTGTTTCCGCTGGAGACCCAGTACTTC
CDR3aa: CASSLFPLETQYF
j_gene: TRBJ2-5
v_gene: TRBV7-3
abundance: .
d_gene: .

CDR3nt: TGTGCCGGAAGCCGTAGCGGCTACGAGCAGTACTTC
CDR3aa: CAGSRSGYEQYF
j_gene: TRBJ2-7
v_gene: TRBV30
abundance: .
d_gene: .

CDR3nt: TGTGCCAGCAGCAAACCCGGGACGGACGCTAACTATGGCTACACCTTC
CDR3aa: CASSKPGTDANYGYTF
j_gene: TRBJ1-2
v_gene: TRBV6-6
abundance: .
d_gene: .

CDR3nt: TGTGCCAGCACGCAGGCCAACTATGGCTACACCTTC
CDR3aa: CASTQANYGYTF
j_gene: TRBJ1-2
v_gene: TRBV28
abundance: .
d_gene: .

CDR3nt: TGTGCCAGCAGCCAAGGGCGGCACTTCTACGAGCAGTACTTC
CDR3aa: CASSQGRHFYEQYF
j_gene: TRBJ2-7
v_gene: TRBV4-2
abundance: .
d_gene: .

CDR3nt: TGTGCCAGCTCTGAAGGGGGCGGTGAAAAACTGTTTTTT
CDR3aa: CASSEGGGEKLFF
j_gene: TRBJ1-4
v_gene: TRBV18
abundance: .
d_gene: TRBD1

CDR3nt: TGTGCCAGCAGCTTAACAGGGTTGGACACCGGGGAGCTGTTTTTT
CDR3aa: CASSLTGLDTGELFF
j_gene: TRBJ2-2
v_gene: TRBV7-3
abundance: .
d_gene: .

CDR3nt: TGTGCCAGTAATCAAGGGGGCTCGAACACTGAAGCTTTCTTT
CDR3aa: CASNQGGSNTEAFF
j_gene: TRBJ1-1
v_gene: TRBV19
abundance: .
d_gene: TRBD1

CDR3nt: TGTGCCAGCAGCGTCTCTGGGGCCAACGTCCTGACTTTC
CDR3aa: CASSVSGANVLTF
j_gene: TRBJ2-6
v_gene: TRBV28
abundance: .
d_gene: .

CDR3nt: TGCGCCAGCAGCTCAGGGTCAGATACGCAGTATTTT
CDR3aa: CASSSGSDTQYF
j_gene: TRBJ2-3
v_gene: TRBV5-1
abundance: once
d_gene: .

CDR3nt: TGTGCCAGCAGCGATATACCGGGACTGAACAATGAGCAGTTCTTC
CDR3aa: CASSDIPGLNNEQFF
j_gene: TRBJ2-1
v_gene: TRBV9
abundance: .
d_gene: .

CDR3nt: TGTGCCAGCAGCCTAGCGGGAGGGCCGCACGAGCAGTACTTC
CDR3aa: CASSLAGGPHEQYF
j_gene: TRBJ2-7
v_gene: TRBV6-5
abundance: .
d_gene: TRBD2

CDR3nt: TGTGCCAGCAGACCACAGGGTAGCAATGAGCAGTTCTTC
CDR3aa: CASRPQGSNEQFF
j_gene: TRBJ2-1
v_gene: TRBV21-1
abundance: .
d_gene: .

CDR3nt: TGTGCCAGCAGCGGAGAACAGGGGCGGGGAACTGAAGCTTTCTTT
CDR3aa: CASSGEQGRGTEAFF
j_gene: TRBJ1-1
v_gene: TRBV9
abundance: .
d_gene: TRBD1

CDR3nt: TGTGCCAGCAGCTTAGGGGGACCTGATACGCAGTATTTT
CDR3aa: CASSLGGPDTQYF
j_gene: TRBJ2-3
v_gene: TRBV11-1
abundance: .
d_gene: .

CDR3nt: TGTGCCAGCAGCGGAGGGGGGGATAATGAAAAACTGTTTTTT
CDR3aa: CASSGGGDNEKLFF
j_gene: TRBJ1-4
v_gene: TRBV9
abundance: .
d_gene: .

CDR3nt: TGTGCCAGCAGCTTGGACCCAGAGAACACTGAAGCTTTCTTT
CDR3aa: CASSLDPENTEAFF
j_gene: TRBJ1-1
v_gene: TRBV5-4
abundance: .
d_gene: .

CDR3nt: TGTGCCAGCAGTTTGCGGCAGGGGTACGAGCAGTACTTC
CDR3aa: CASSLRQGYEQYF
j_gene: TRBJ2-7
v_gene: TRBV28
abundance: .
d_gene: .

CDR3nt: TGCAGCGTTGAAGAGATTACACCTAGCACAGATACGCAGTATTTT
CDR3aa: CSVEEITPSTDTQYF
j_gene: TRBJ2-3
v_gene: TRBV29-1
abundance: once
d_gene: .

CDR3nt: TGTGCCAGCGGGACCCCCATATATTTT
CDR3aa: CASGTPIYF
j_gene: TRBJ1-3
v_gene: TRBV28
abundance: .
d_gene: .